Listed here are 22 T cell receptor beta chains from one sample, sequenced in a study of OX40 agonist ivuxolimab in advanced cancers. Sequencing was performed with immunoSEQ multiplex PCR; in TCRdb, only in-frame clones are kept and a portion is missing. In the table there are 55,000 to 80,000 clones, around 82% of which are singletons. The starting material was CD4+ or CD8+ T cells sorted from blood, obtained in a trial of the OX40 agonist ivuxolimab. The receptors derive from an adult with an advanced solid tumor such as melanoma, head and neck, liver or kidney cancer.

The chain joins TRBV18 to TRBJ2-2; D is uncertain. This CDR3 has 15 amino acids. V lost 4 bases, J lost 0 bases, and 9 bases lay in between. Germline CDR1 reads KGHSH; CDR2 reads LQKENI. The CDR3 DNA reads as TGTGCCAGCTCACTCCGGGCTCCGAACACCGGGGAGCTGTTTTTT. It codes for CASSLRAPNTGELFF.

The CDR3 here is CASSLSGTGRGNTIYF. CDR3 bases: TGTGCCAGCAGCTTATCCGGGACAGGGAGAGGAAACACCATATATTTT. V is TRBV13 and J is TRBJ1-3, with TRBD1 matching 9 bases. V was pared by 2 bases and J by 4 bases, with 6 bases of the junction left unmatched. The CDR3 length is 16 residues. Germline V gene data show CDR1 as PRHDT and CDR2 as FYEKMQ (reference sequence).

The chain joins TRBV2 to TRBJ1-4; a possible D gene is TRBD1 (5 bases). Trimming cost V 3 bases and J 7 bases, with 12 bases left between them. This CDR3 is built from 14 residues. CDR1 and CDR2 from the germline V gene are SNHLY and FYNNEI. The CDR3 nucleotides read TGTGCCAGCAGTGATAATAGGGGAAGTGAAAAACTGTTTTTT. The encoded protein is CASSDNRGSEKLFF.

This clone appeared a single time. Other DNA sequences in this specimen translate into the identical CDR3. Here the CDR3 DNA reads TGCGCCAGCAGCGCAGGGACTACGGGTCAAGCCGGAAACACCATATATTTT. Its protein product is CASSAGTTGQAGNTIYF. The chain uses TRBV5-1 and TRBJ1-3; weak D call: TRBD1 (5 bases). The CDR3 contains 17 residues. Germline lookup yields CDR1 SGHRS and CDR2 YFSETQ. Trimming cost V 4 bases and J 4 bases, with 21 bases left between them.

V and J are TRBV7-9 and TRBJ1-2, with a weak D call TRBD1 (5 bases). V lost 0 bases, J lost 5 bases, and 16 bases lay in between. Germline V lookup: CDR1 SEHNR, CDR2 FQNEAQ (reference sequence). This CDR3 contains 16 residues. CDR3 sequence reads: CASSLAAGTTNYGYTF. The CDR3 DNA is TGTGCCAGCAGCTTAGCGGCAGGGACTACCAATTATGGCTACACCTTC.

As DNA, the CDR3 is TGTGCCAGCAGTGAAGGGGCACCTAACTGGGATGAGCAGTTCTTC. The encoded protein is CASSEGAPNWDEQFF. The chain has TRBV2 and TRBJ2-1; D gene uncertain. Germline CDR1 reads SNHLY; CDR2 reads FYNNEI. This CDR3 spans 15 amino acids. V was trimmed by 1 base and J by 8 bases, leaving 15 bases between them.

This chain links TRBV2 with TRBJ2-5; 7 bases are shared with TRBD1. The CDR3 is made up of 14 amino acids. Germline CDR1 reads SNHLY; CDR2 reads FYNNEI. J lost 1 base, V lost 5 bases, and 4 bases had no gene match. DNA for the CDR3: TGTGCCAGCAGTAAGGGACAGCTCCAAGAGACCCAGTACTTC. Residues: CASSKGQLQETQYF.

V is TRBV19 and J is TRBJ1-6, with D unclear. This CDR3 has 14 residues. Germline values: CDR1 LNHDA, CDR2 SQIVND (reference sequence). V was shortened by 0 bases and J by 6 bases, with 6 bases between the two germline ends. The CDR3 region has the DNA TGTGCCAGTAGTATAGAATTGGGTAATTCACCCCTCCACTTT. This encodes CASSIELGNSPLHF.

This rearrangement joins TRBV7-3 to TRBJ1-2; TRBD1 agrees at 8 bases. This CDR3 spans 13 amino acids. J gave up 3 bases and V 4 bases, and 1 base lay outside the gene matches. Per germline, CDR1 SGHTA and CDR2 FQGTGA. This CDR3 reads CASSWGQDYGYTF. The DNA of the CDR3 is TGTGCCAGCAGCTGGGGACAGGACTATGGCTACACCTTC.

The chain employs TRBV27 and TRBJ2-5; D unclear. The CDR3 runs 14 residues. CDR1 is MNHEY, CDR2 SMNVEV, per germline (reference sequence). The ends were cut back, 2 bases at V and 4 bases at J, with 11 bases in the middle. The CDR3 DNA reads as TGTGCCAGCAGTTTAAGTCGGTATCGAGAGACCCAGTACTTC. Translated, it gives CASSLSRYRETQYF.

The gene calls are TRBV5-4 and TRBJ2-1, with D unresolved. Germline V gene data show CDR1 as SGHNT and CDR2 as YYREEE (reference sequence). Trimming removed 0 bases at V and 6 bases at J, with 19 bases between. The CDR3 loop spans 17 amino acids. CDR3 sequence (DNA): TGTGCCAGCAGCTTGGGGGTCCGGGCAGGCAGCTCCAATGAGCAGTTCTTC. This codes for CASSLGVRAGSSNEQFF.

The genes are TRBV5-4 and TRBJ2-5; 9 bases are a match to TRBD1. The DNA end is more similar to TRBJ2-7, so the J call may be wrong. The V gene's germline CDR1 is SGHNT and CDR2 YYREEE (reference sequence). The CDR3 runs to 15 residues. The CDR3 DNA sequence: TGTGCCAGCAGCCCCTTGCCGGGACAGGGTCACGAGCAGTACTTC. It specifies CASSPLPGQGHEQYF.

CDR3 bases: TGTGCCAGCAGCTTAAGCACTGAAGCTTTCTTT. Translating it yields CASSLSTEAFF. The chain carries TRBV11-3 and TRBJ1-1, with D uncertain. Germline V gene data show CDR1 as SGHNT and CDR2 as YENEEA. The ends were cut back, 2 bases at V and 4 bases at J, with 2 bases in the middle. CDR3 length: 11 residues.

The genes are TRBV4-3 and TRBJ2-3, with D possibly TRBD2 on 6 matching bases. The V gene's germline CDR1 is LGHNA and CDR2 YSLEER. Trimming left V 0 bases short and J 1 base short, with 11 bases between. The CDR3 spans 16 residues. The CDR3 sequence is CASSQEWDSGTDTQYF. CDR3 DNA sequence: TGCGCCAGCAGCCAAGAGTGGGACTCGGGCACAGATACGCAGTATTTT.

V and J are TRBV5-1 and TRBJ2-7; D might be TRBD2 (5 bases). The CDR3 is 14 amino acids. Germline V gene lookup returns CDR1 SGHRS and CDR2 YFSETQ. Trimming shortened V by 4 bases and J by 3 bases, and 14 bases separated the two germline ends. CDR3 bases: TGCGCCAGCAGCCCACTGGAGGCCGGCTACGAGCAGTACTTC. Amino acids: CASSPLEAGYEQYF. The whole variable domain, remainder taken from reference TRBV5-1 and TRBJ2-7, is KAGVTQTPRYLIKTRGQQVTLSCSPISGHRSVSWYQQTPGQGLQFLFEYFSETQRNKGNFPGRFSGRQFSNSRSEMNVSTLELGDSALYLCASSPLEAGYEQYFGPGTRLTVT.

The chain carries TRBV14 and TRBJ1-1, with D unresolved. CDR3 size: 13 residues. Germline CDR1 and CDR2: SGHDN and FVKESK. Deletions cut 0 bases from V and 4 bases from J, with 6 bases between. The DNA for the CDR3 is TGTGCCAGCAGCCAAGATTATGCCACTGAAGCTTTCTTT. Residues: CASSQDYATEAFF.

This clone was detected once. The V gene is TRBV30, the J gene TRBJ1-1; D is perhaps TRBD1 (5 bases). CDR3 length: 13 residues. Germline CDR1 reads GTSNPN; CDR2 reads SVGIG (reference sequence). Between the trimmed V and J ends, which lost 0 bases and 4 bases, there was a span of 9 bases. The CDR3, as DNA: TGTGCCTGGAGTGTGGGGCGGAGCACTGAAGCTTTCTTT. Protein: CAWSVGRSTEAFF.

The chain links TRBV5-4 to TRBJ2-1; possible D gene TRBD1, 6 bases. CDR1 is SGHNT, CDR2 YYREEE, per germline (reference sequence). This CDR3 has 15 amino acids. Trimming cost V 0 bases and J 2 bases, with 9 bases left between them. The CDR3 is CASSLAGGTYNEQFF. CDR3 bases: TGTGCCAGCAGCTTGGCTGGGGGCACCTACAATGAGCAGTTCTTC.

The chain combines TRBV7-9 with TRBJ2-7, with TRBD2 as a possible D gene (5 bases). Trimming stripped 1 base from V and 4 bases from J, with 8 bases between. This CDR3 is 13 amino acids long. CDR1 and CDR2 (germline): SEHNR, FQNEAQ (reference sequence). The CDR3 sequence: CASSLGGPYEQYF. CDR3 DNA: TGTGCCAGCAGCTTAGGAGGGCCTTACGAGCAGTACTTC.

V and J are TRBV28 and TRBJ1-1; no clear D. Germline assignment: CDR1 MDHEN and CDR2 SYDVKM. The CDR3 length is 14 residues. Trimming left V 1 base short and J 6 bases short, with 12 bases between. CDR3 nucleotides: TGTGCCAGCAGTTTATTCTGGAAGGCTTCTGAAGCTTTCTTT. Protein sequence: CASSLFWKASEAFF.

The chain links TRBV5-6 to TRBJ1-1, with TRBD1 as a possible D gene (6 bases). Trimming shortened V by 4 bases and J by 5 bases, and 18 bases separated the two germline ends. Looked up from germline, CDR1 is SGHDT and CDR2 is YYEEEE. This CDR3 has 15 amino acids. Here the CDR3 reads CASSPRRGEETEAFF. The DNA of the CDR3 is TGTGCCAGCAGCCCTCGTAGGGGGGAAGAAACTGAAGCTTTCTTT.

The chain recombines TRBV27 with TRBJ1-2; maybe TRBD1 (6 bases). Germline V gene sequence: CDR1 MNHEY, CDR2 SMNVEV (reference sequence). V was cut by 4 bases and J by 4 bases, with 22 bases left in between. The CDR3 covers 17 residues. CDR3 protein: CASSSAQGRVSRYGYTF. CDR3 DNA: TGTGCCAGCAGTTCCGCGCAGGGGCGCGTCTCTCGCTATGGCTACACCTTC.